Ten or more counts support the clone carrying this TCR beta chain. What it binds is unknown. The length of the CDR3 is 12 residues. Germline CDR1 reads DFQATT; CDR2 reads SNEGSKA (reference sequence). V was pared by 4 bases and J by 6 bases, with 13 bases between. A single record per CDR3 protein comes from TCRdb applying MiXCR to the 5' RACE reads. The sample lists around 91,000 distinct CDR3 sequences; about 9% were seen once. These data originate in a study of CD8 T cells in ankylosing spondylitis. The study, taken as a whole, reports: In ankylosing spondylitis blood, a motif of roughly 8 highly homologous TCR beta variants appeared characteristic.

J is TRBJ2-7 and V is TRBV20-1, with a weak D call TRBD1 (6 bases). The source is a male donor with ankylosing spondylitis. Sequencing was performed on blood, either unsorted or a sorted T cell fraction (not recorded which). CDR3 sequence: CSAKDWGLEQYF. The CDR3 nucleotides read TGCAGTGCTAAAGACTGGGGGCTCGAGCAGTACTTC.